Below, 26 T cell receptor beta chains from the same sample are listed, as sequenced in a study of shared clonotypes between healthy human individuals. TCRdb's table, derived via immunoSEQ multiplex PCR, lists solely in-frame clones and lacks some. The sample holds about 680,000 clones, about 90% seen once. CD45RO-negative CD8 cells positively selected for CCR7 made up the naive population, which excluded terminally differentiated effector memory CD45RA+ cells. The sample taken for sequencing was naive CD8+ T cells sorted from blood. The receptors derive from a man aged 25-45 years in good health.

This rearrangement joins TRBV27 to TRBJ1-1, with 7 bases aligning to TRBD1. The ends lost 4 bases at V and 2 bases at J; junction bases unmatched: 16. Per the germline V gene, CDR1 is MNHEY and CDR2 is SMNVEV (reference sequence). The CDR3 has 18 residues. This CDR3 reads CASSSSGGASRTNTEAFF. The CDR3 nucleotides read TGTGCCAGCAGTTCTTCAGGGGGGGCGAGCCGAACCAACACTGAAGCTTTCTTT.

This rearrangement joins TRBV5-1 to TRBJ2-1, with D possibly TRBD2 on 6 matching bases. V lost 4 bases and J 8 bases, leaving 19 bases between the germline ends. The CDR3 is 15 amino acids. CDR1 SGHRS and CDR2 YFSETQ come from the germline V gene. This CDR3 is CASSTGVLLVDEQFF. CDR3 in DNA: TGCGCCAGCAGCACGGGGGTTCTACTCGTAGATGAGCAGTTCTTC.

This clone was seen once. The V gene is TRBV6-6, the J gene TRBJ2-1; 9 bases fit TRBD2. The J segment lost 7 bases and the V segment lost 2 bases, leaving 9 bases of the junction unmatched. CDR3 length equals 16 residues. From germline, CDR1 is MNHNY and CDR2 SVGAGI (reference sequence). The DNA of the CDR3 is TGTGCCAGCAGTTACGGCGGGAGGGCCAGTGCGAATGAGCAGTTCTTC. Protein product: CASSYGGRASANEQFF.

This chain joins TRBV7-6 and TRBJ2-7; TRBD1 is a possible D gene (6 bases). The germline V and J ends were trimmed by 5 bases and 1 base, with 12 bases remaining between them. The CDR3 extends over 14 amino acids. Per germline, CDR1 SGHVS and CDR2 FNYEAQ. The CDR3 loop is CASSPATGSYEQYF. The CDR3 nucleotides read TGTGCCAGCAGCCCCGCGACAGGATCCTACGAGCAGTACTTC. The full variable domain, in which reference TRBV7-6 and TRBJ2-7 provide the parts outside the CDR3, is GAGVSQSPRYKVTKRGQDVALRCDPISGHVSLYWYRQALGQGPEFLTYFNYEAQQDKSGLPNDRFSAERPEGSISTLTIQRTEQRDSAMYRCASSPATGSYEQYFGPGTRLTVT.

This clone has only one observation. V and J are TRBV7-9 and TRBJ2-7, with 10 bases that match TRBD1. V shed 6 bases, J shed 4 bases, and the junction held 9 bases outside the gene matches. The germline CDR1 and CDR2 sequences are SEHNR and FQNEAQ (reference sequence). This CDR3 has 15 amino acids. The CDR3 reads CASSTGTGVQYEQYF. The CDR3 bases are TGTGCCAGCAGTACCGGGACAGGGGTTCAATACGAGCAGTACTTC.

This clone showed up just once. Here the CDR3 reads CAITLLPRFHEQYF. The CDR3 DNA follows: TGTGCCATCACTCTGCTCCCGCGGTTCCACGAGCAGTACTTC. The V and J genes are TRBV10-3 and TRBJ2-7; D not certain. Trimming stripped 7 bases from V and 5 bases from J, with 18 bases between. Germline CDR1 reads ENHRY; CDR2 reads SYGVKD. This CDR3 is built from 14 residues.

Remarks on this clone: Within the sample, other DNA sequences also encode this same CDR3. In nucleotides, the CDR3 is TGTGCCAGCAGCGTAGAGGGCGGAATCCAAGAGACCCAGTACTTC. The encoded protein is CASSVEGGIQETQYF. This chain links TRBV9 with TRBJ2-5; D is unclear. V was shortened by 0 bases and J by 1 base, with 10 bases between the two germline ends. In germline, CDR1 is SGDLS, CDR2 YYNGEE. The CDR3 length is 15 residues. Using reference TRBV9 and TRBJ2-5 for the parts outside the CDR3, the full variable domain is DSGVTQTPKHLITATGQRVTLRCSPRSGDLSVYWYQQSLDQGLQFLIQYYNGEERAKGNILERFSAQQFPDLHSELNLSSLELGDSALYFCASSVEGGIQETQYFGPGTRLLVL.

The DNA of the CDR3 is TGTGCCAGCAGTGACCCCGGGGGGGGGCGCACTGAAGCTTTCTTT. Its protein product is CASSDPGGGRTEAFF. This chain uses TRBV2 with TRBJ1-1; D may be TRBD1 (6 bases). Trimming took off 3 bases at V and 4 bases at J, with 15 bases between the two ends. This CDR3 has 15 amino acids. CDR1 is SNHLY, CDR2 FYNNEI, per germline. The whole variable domain, remainder taken from reference TRBV2 and TRBJ1-1, is EPEVTQTPSHQVTQMGQEVILRCVPISNHLYFYWYRQILGQKVEFLVSFYNNEISEKSEIFDDQFSVERPDGSNFTLKIRSTKLEDSAMYFCASSDPGGGRTEAFFGQGTRLTVV.

In the case of this clone: At the DNA level, this CDR3 is encoded by other sequences in the same sample as well. This sequence joins TRBV28 and TRBJ2-3; D not resolved. Germline values: CDR1 MDHEN, CDR2 SYDVKM. The CDR3 loop spans 13 amino acids. Trimming took off 5 bases at V and 3 bases at J, with 9 bases between the two ends. CDR3 nucleotides: TGTGCCAGCAGTCTTTCCGGAACAGATACGCAGTATTTT. Translation gives CASSLSGTDTQYF.

The chain carries TRBV7-9 and TRBJ2-7, with D tentatively TRBD1 or TRBD2 (7 bases each). Germline V gives CDR1 SEHNR, CDR2 FQNEAQ (reference sequence). Between the trimmed V and J ends, which lost 5 bases and 3 bases, there was a span of 14 bases. The CDR3 is made up of 14 amino acids. CDR3 bases: TGTGCCAGCAGCGAAAAGCGGGACAGCTACGAGCAGTACTTC. As protein: CASSEKRDSYEQYF.

V is TRBV5-1 and J is TRBJ2-1; tentatively, D is TRBD2 (5 bases). Deletions cut 0 bases from V and 15 bases from J, with 13 bases between. In germline, CDR1 is SGHRS, CDR2 YFSETQ. The length of the CDR3 is 12 residues. The CDR3 bases are TGCGCCAGCAGCTTGGAGACGGGATGGGCGTTCTTC. Protein sequence: CASSLETGWAFF.

The CDR3 reads CASSRLTSGRGDEQFF. CDR3 coding DNA: TGTGCCAGTAGTAGGCTTACTAGCGGGAGGGGCGATGAGCAGTTCTTC. V and J are TRBV19 and TRBJ2-1, with 13 bases aligning to TRBD2. V was clipped by 4 bases and J by 8 bases; unmatched bases: 8. Germline CDR1 and CDR2: LNHDA and SQIVND (reference sequence). There are 16 residues in the CDR3.

The rearrangement joins TRBV10-3 to TRBJ2-4, with D perhaps matching TRBD2 (6 bases). The CDR3 runs 16 residues. Germline V CDR1 and CDR2: ENHRY, SYGVKD. V was clipped by 4 bases and J by 6 bases, with 19 bases between them. CDR3 sequence reads: CAISGSGEDSLNIQYF. CDR3 coding DNA: TGTGCCATCAGTGGCTCGGGGGAGGACTCCCTAAACATTCAGTACTTC.

The V gene is TRBV2, the J gene TRBJ2-5; 9 bases fit TRBD2. The CDR3 covers 16 residues. Trimming took 2 bases from V and 4 from J; bases not matched to a gene: 8. CDR1 is SNHLY and CDR2 is FYNNEI in the germline V gene. The CDR3 reads CASSEWSGRPGETQYF. The CDR3 DNA reads TGTGCCAGCAGTGAATGGAGCGGGAGGCCGGGAGAGACCCAGTACTTC. Together with reference TRBV2 and TRBJ2-5, the CDR3 gives the full variable domain: EPEVTQTPSHQVTQMGQEVILRCVPISNHLYFYWYRQILGQKVEFLVSFYNNEISEKSEIFDDQFSVERPDGSNFTLKIRSTKLEDSAMYFCASSEWSGRPGETQYFGPGTRLLVL.

J is TRBJ2-7 and V is TRBV5-1; the D is unclear. The CDR3 is 13 residues long. Trimming stripped 4 bases from V and 5 bases from J, with 13 bases between. From germline, CDR1 is SGHRS and CDR2 YFSETQ. The CDR3 DNA follows: TGCGCCAGCAGCCCAATAGGTGGAAACGAGCAGTACTTC. Protein sequence: CASSPIGGNEQYF.

This clone appeared a single time. The sample holds other DNA sequences that translate to the same CDR3. The chain is built from TRBV7-9 and TRBJ2-7; 9 nucleotides line up with TRBD1. Germline-derived CDR1 and CDR2 are SEHNR and FQNEAQ (reference sequence). The CDR3 has 14 residues. V trimming: 4 bases; J trimming: 5 bases; junction bases outside the gene matches: 6. The DNA for the CDR3 is TGTGCCAGCAGCTCCGGGACAGGGTCCCACGAGCAGTACTTC. The encoded protein is CASSSGTGSHEQYF.

This sequence joins TRBV5-6 and TRBJ1-2; no firm D call. The CDR3 spans 14 residues. Germline lookup yields CDR1 SGHDT and CDR2 YYEEEE. The V end lost 2 bases, the J end lost 0 bases, and 8 bases lay between the germline ends. The CDR3 coding sequence is TGTGCCAGCAGCTTCGAAAGTACTAACTATGGCTACACCTTC. This codes for CASSFESTNYGYTF.

This chain connects TRBV7-2 to TRBJ2-1; 8 nucleotides agree with TRBD2. Germline V gene data show CDR1 as SGHTA and CDR2 as FQGNSA. The CDR3 has 18 residues. The trim removed 5 bases at V and 9 bases at J, leaving 21 bases unmatched. CDR3 in amino acids: CASSLPPGSGSTGGEQFF. CDR3 nucleotides: TGTGCCAGCAGCCTTCCCCCGGGGAGCGGGAGTACTGGGGGTGAGCAGTTCTTC.

This rearrangement joins TRBV4-2 to TRBJ2-1; 11 bases map to TRBD2. Germline V gives CDR1 LGHNA, CDR2 YNFKEQ. The CDR3 totals 16 residues. J was trimmed by 5 bases and V by 2 bases; bases with no gene match: 5. The CDR3 loop reads CASSQPTLAGDNEQFF. CDR3 coding DNA: TGTGCCAGCAGCCAACCAACACTAGCGGGAGACAATGAGCAGTTCTTC.

This chain connects TRBV7-9 to TRBJ1-1; TRBD1 matches at 10 bases. The CDR3 has 16 amino acids. J was trimmed by 4 bases and V by 2 bases; bases with no gene match: 7. Germline-derived CDR1 and CDR2 are SEHNR and FQNEAQ (reference sequence). CDR3 coding DNA: TGTGCCAGCAGCTTAACGGGACAGGGGAAGGGCACTGAAGCTTTCTTT. It is translated as CASSLTGQGKGTEAFF.

The rearrangement uses TRBV7-9 and TRBJ2-7; maybe TRBD2 (6 bases). V was cut by 5 bases and J by 3 bases, with 14 bases left in between. The germline gives CDR1 SEHNR, CDR2 FQNEAQ (reference sequence). The CDR3 is made up of 14 amino acids. CDR3 nucleotide sequence: TGTGCCAGCAGCCCCTCGACGGGACTCTACGAGCAGTACTTC. This sequence encodes CASSPSTGLYEQYF.

The chain joins TRBV7-9 to TRBJ2-1; no reliable D call. The V end lost 3 bases, the J end lost 6 bases, and 6 bases lay between the germline ends. The germline V gene has CDR1 SEHNR and CDR2 FQNEAQ (reference sequence). The CDR3 runs 12 residues. CDR3: CASSFPTNEQFF. In nucleotides, the CDR3 is TGTGCCAGCAGCTTCCCCACCAATGAGCAGTTCTTC.

Here the CDR3 DNA reads TGTGCCAGCAGCCCCCTACCAGATACGCAGTATTTT. Encoded protein: CASSPLPDTQYF. The J gene is TRBJ2-3, the V gene TRBV13; D unclear. The V gene lost 5 bases and the J gene lost 4 bases, with 7 bases spanning the gap. The CDR3 consists of 12 residues. Germline-derived CDR1 and CDR2 are PRHDT and FYEKMQ (reference sequence).

This clone was recorded once. The CDR3, as DNA: TGCGCCAGCCCCTCGGTCGGTCAAGCCGGACGGCAGGAGACCCAGTACTTC. It codes for CASPSVGQAGRQETQYF. The chain recombines TRBV5-1 with TRBJ2-5; D remains unclear. Germline CDR1 and CDR2: SGHRS and YFSETQ. The germline V and J ends were trimmed by 7 bases and 5 bases, with 27 bases remaining between them. CDR3 length: 17 amino acids.

As regards this clone: Other nucleotide sequences in the sample specify the same CDR3. The V call is TRBV7-9, the J call TRBJ2-7, with a tentative D call TRBD2 (5 bases). V lost 3 bases, J lost 3 bases, and 6 bases lay in between. This CDR3 has 12 residues. The germline V gene encodes CDR1 SEHNR and CDR2 FQNEAQ (reference sequence). CDR3 coding DNA: TGTGCCAGCAGCTTGGACTTCTACGAGCAGTACTTC. Amino acid sequence: CASSLDFYEQYF.

A note on this clone: Germline and junction disagree at one end, which may indicate a read error. The chain couples TRBV7-7 to TRBJ2-7; 10 bases fit TRBD2. Germline V gene lookup returns CDR1 SSHAT and CDR2 FNYEAQ (reference sequence). The CDR3 spans 15 residues. The CDR3, as DNA: TGTGCTAGCAGCTTAGGTAGCGGGAGGTCCTACGAGCAGTACTTC. It yields the protein CASSLGSGRSYEQYF.